The 31 T cell receptor beta chains in this list originate from one sample, sequenced in a study of T cells in localized non-small cell lung cancer. Profiled with immunoSEQ multiplex PCR; TCRdb holds only in-frame clones, not every one. The profile covers roughly 90,000 clones, with more than 75% appearing a single time and roughly 3.9% taken by the ten largest. Sequenced here: PBMCs, sampled before any cancer treatment. The receptors shown here come from a woman aged 40-75 years with stage II squamous cell lung carcinoma.

This chain connects TRBV18 to TRBJ1-2; 10 positions match TRBD1. Germline values: CDR1 KGHSH, CDR2 LQKENI. The junction had 10 bases not matched to a gene; V was cut back by 5 bases and J by 4 bases. The CDR3 is 16 amino acids. The CDR3 DNA reads as TGTGCCAGCTCAGCGACCGGGACAGGGGACCTCTATGGCTACACCTTC. Translated: CASSATGTGDLYGYTF.

The rearrangement joins TRBV18 to TRBJ1-1; 9 bases agree with TRBD1. Germline CDR1 is KGHSH and CDR2 is LQKENI. The CDR3 is made up of 14 amino acids. V gave up 5 bases and J gave up 4 bases; unmatched junction bases: 5. CDR3 region: CASSRDRVGTEAFF. CDR3 DNA: TGTGCCAGCTCAAGGGACAGGGTGGGCACTGAAGCTTTCTTT.

The chain joins TRBV6-5 to TRBJ2-1; the D gene is possibly TRBD1 (5 bases). Per germline, CDR1 MNHEY and CDR2 SVGAGI. The CDR3 has 14 amino acids. Trimming took off 0 bases at V and 15 bases at J, with 18 bases between the two ends. CDR3 loop: CASSYSTGANHRFF. CDR3 bases: TGTGCCAGCAGTTACTCGACTGGGGCCAACCATAGGTTCTTC.

This chain connects TRBV6-5 to TRBJ2-1; 13 bases line up with TRBD2. The CDR3 loop spans 15 amino acids. V shed 4 bases and J 9 bases; nucleotides not matched to a gene: 6. Germline V gives CDR1 MNHEY, CDR2 SVGAGI. The CDR3: CASSSTSGGAGEQFF. Written as DNA, the CDR3 is TGTGCCAGCAGTTCTACTAGCGGGGGGGCCGGTGAGCAGTTCTTC.

This rearrangement joins TRBV19 to TRBJ2-5, with D possibly matching TRBD1 (6 bases). CDR1 LNHDA and CDR2 SQIVND come from the germline V gene (reference sequence). Trimming shortened V by 8 bases and J by 1 base, and 11 bases separated the two germline ends. The CDR3 consists of 13 residues. CDR3 sequence reads: CASGGQFQETQYF. CDR3 nucleotides: TGTGCCAGTGGCGGACAGTTCCAAGAGACCCAGTACTTC.

Points on this clone: Relative to the germline gene, one junction end is altered; a read error may explain this. The chain employs TRBV6-5 and TRBJ2-2; D might be TRBD2 (5 bases). Germline-derived CDR1 and CDR2 are MNHEY and SVGAGI. The CDR3 runs 14 residues. For the CDR3, the DNA is TGTGCCAACAGTTACGGAGGGAACACCGGGGAGCTGTTTTTT. This encodes CANSYGGNTGELFF.

The chain has TRBV6-4 and TRBJ1-3, with D tentatively TRBD1 (5 bases). Trimming removed 6 bases from V and 4 bases from J, with 13 bases in between. Germline V gives CDR1 MRHNA, CDR2 SNTAGT. This CDR3 has 14 residues. The CDR3 bases are TGTGCCAGCAGGATTAGGGAGGGGGGAAACACCATATATTTT. Protein product: CASRIREGGNTIYF.

J is TRBJ2-7 and V is TRBV7-9; D is ambiguous. The ends were cut back, 5 bases at V and 4 bases at J, with 12 bases in the middle. From germline, CDR1 is SEHNR and CDR2 FQNEAQ (reference sequence). The CDR3 loop spans 13 amino acids. CDR3 sequence reads: CASSDGRGYEQYF. CDR3 DNA: TGTGCCAGCAGCGACGGACGCGGTTACGAGCAGTACTTC.

This clone was seen a single time. The chain links TRBV10-2 to TRBJ2-1; 10 bases line up with TRBD2. The CDR3 extends over 17 amino acids. The germline V gene encodes CDR1 WSHSY and CDR2 SAAADI. The J segment lost 3 bases and the V segment lost 6 bases, leaving 11 bases of the junction unmatched. The DNA for the CDR3 is TGCGCCAGCAGCATAGAGAGCGGGAGGGCCTTCTACAATGAGCAGTTCTTC. It codes for CASSIESGRAFYNEQFF.

The V gene is TRBV7-9, the J gene TRBJ2-2, with unresolved D. The V and J ends lost 1 base and 4 bases respectively, with 7 bases between them. From germline, CDR1 is SEHNR and CDR2 FQNEAQ (reference sequence). CDR3 size: 14 residues. CDR3 nucleotide sequence: TGTGCCAGCAGCTTAGAGATCAGCACCGGGGAGCTGTTTTTT. Protein product: CASSLEISTGELFF.

In regard to this clone: The junction differs from germline at one of its ends, possibly a read error. The chain is built from TRBV7-7 and TRBJ2-7; 10 bases line up with TRBD1. The CDR3 extends over 18 amino acids. Germline CDR1 and CDR2: SSHAT and FNYEAQ (reference sequence). The CDR3 nucleotides read TGTGCTAGCAGCTTAGCGAACTTCTGGGACAGGGGTTCCTACGAGCAGTACTTC. This sequence encodes CASSLANFWDRGSYEQYF.

This clone was seen a single time. V and J are TRBV6-5 and TRBJ1-1; D remains ambiguous. CDR1 and CDR2 from the germline V gene are MNHEY and SVGAGI. There are 14 residues in the CDR3. V was cut by 2 bases and J by 3 bases, with 10 bases left in between. Written as DNA, the CDR3 is TGTGCCAGCAGTTACGGGGTGAGGGACACTGAAGCTTTCTTT. As protein: CASSYGVRDTEAFF.

This clone came up once. The rearrangement joins TRBV5-4 to TRBJ1-2; 7 bases are shared with TRBD1. The CDR3 runs to 13 residues. Germline CDR1 SGHNT, CDR2 YYREEE (reference sequence). V shed 1 base and J 6 bases; nucleotides not matched to a gene: 3. CDR3 loop: CASSLTGANGYTF. DNA of the CDR3: TGTGCCAGCAGCTTGACAGGGGCTAATGGCTACACCTTC.

The chain has TRBV10-3 and TRBJ1-5; a possible D gene is TRBD1 (5 bases). V lost 3 bases, J lost 2 bases, and 17 bases lay in between. CDR1 is ENHRY and CDR2 is SYGVKD in the germline V gene. This CDR3 is 17 amino acids long. The CDR3 reads CAISETGTQAGNQPQHF. The CDR3 bases are TGTGCCATCAGTGAAACCGGGACCCAAGCGGGCAATCAGCCCCAGCATTTT.

The chain uses TRBV5-1 and TRBJ2-1, with 7 bases that match TRBD2. J gave up 5 bases and V 0 bases, and 11 bases lay outside the gene matches. Germline V gene lookup returns CDR1 SGHRS and CDR2 YFSETQ. CDR3 length equals 17 residues. CDR3 sequence: CASSLEYGGRPNNEQFF. The CDR3, as DNA: TGCGCCAGCAGCTTGGAATATGGCGGGAGACCCAACAATGAGCAGTTCTTC. Supplemented by reference TRBV5-1 and TRBJ2-1, the full variable domain reads KAGVTQTPRYLIKTRGQQVTLSCSPISGHRSVSWYQQTPGQGLQFLFEYFSETQRNKGNFPGRFSGRQFSNSRSEMNVSTLELGDSALYLCASSLEYGGRPNNEQFFGPGTRLTVL.

J is TRBJ2-3 and V is TRBV30, with 13 positions matching TRBD2. The junction had 15 bases not matched to a gene; V was cut back by 5 bases and J by 4 bases. Germline V gene lookup returns CDR1 GTSNPN and CDR2 SVGIG (reference sequence). CDR3 length: 18 residues. The CDR3 here is CAWDFSLAGGYKADTQYF. Here the CDR3 DNA reads TGTGCCTGGGATTTCTCACTAGCGGGAGGGTATAAGGCAGATACGCAGTATTTT. The whole variable domain, remainder taken from reference TRBV30 and TRBJ2-3, is SQTIHQWPATLVQPVGSPLSLECTVEGTSNPNLYWYRQAAGRGLQLLFYSVGIGQISSEVPQNLSASRPQDRQFILSSKKLLLSDSGFYLCAWDFSLAGGYKADTQYFGPGTRLTVL.

The rearrangement links TRBV4-1 to TRBJ2-5; D might be TRBD1 or TRBD2, each matching 5 bases. V was trimmed by 4 bases and J by 3 bases, leaving 18 bases between them. Germline CDR1 reads MGHRA; CDR2 reads YSYEKL. This CDR3 spans 16 amino acids. The CDR3 coding sequence is TGCGCCAGCAGCCCCCTCTCGGGACCTCTCAAAGAGACCCAGTACTTC. It codes for CASSPLSGPLKETQYF.

The rearrangement uses TRBV15 and TRBJ1-5, with D tentatively TRBD1 (5 bases). V lost 2 bases to trimming and J lost 0 bases, with 20 bases between them. CDR1 is LNHNV and CDR2 is YYDKDF in the germline V gene (reference sequence). This CDR3 has 19 residues. The CDR3 nucleotides read TGTGCCACCAGCAGAACACTCGGAAGGGGAGACTATAGCAATCAGCCCCAGCATTTT. Translated, it gives CATSRTLGRGDYSNQPQHF.

The chain is built from TRBV28 and TRBJ2-5; unclear D gene. The germline V gene encodes CDR1 MDHEN and CDR2 SYDVKM. V was pared by 10 bases and J by 3 bases, with 18 bases between. The CDR3 covers 14 residues. DNA of the CDR3: TGTGCCACCACCAGGATTAATTCGAAAGAGACCCAGTACTTC. Its translation: CATTRINSKETQYF.

The CDR3 coding sequence is TGTGCCAGCAGCTTAAGGGGTGGACAGGCAAGGAGCACAGATACGCAGTATTTT. It encodes CASSLRGGQARSTDTQYF. V gene TRBV7-8 combines with J gene TRBJ2-3; 7 nucleotides align to TRBD1. The CDR3 consists of 18 residues. Trimming cost V 2 bases and J 0 bases; bases outside gene matches: 11. In germline, CDR1 is SGHVS, CDR2 FQNEAQ.

The chain recombines TRBV11-2 with TRBJ1-6, with D possibly being TRBD1 (5 bases). The CDR3 runs 13 residues. Trimming took 3 bases from V and 8 from J, leaving 8 bases between them. Germline V gene sequence: CDR1 SGHAT, CDR2 FQNNGV. The CDR3 loop reads CASSLGVYSPLHF. For the CDR3, the DNA is TGTGCCAGCAGCTTGGGGGTTTATTCACCCCTCCACTTT.

This clone was seen once. The genes are TRBV27 and TRBJ2-7; D uncertain. Trimming removed 7 bases at V and 0 bases at J, with 7 bases between. Germline V gives CDR1 MNHEY, CDR2 SMNVEV (reference sequence). The CDR3 runs 12 residues. The CDR3: CASKSPSYEQYF. CDR3 bases: TGTGCCAGCAAGTCTCCCTCCTACGAGCAGTACTTC.

V is TRBV11-2 and J is TRBJ1-6; TRBD1 is a possible D gene (6 bases). V was shortened by 1 base and J by 6 bases, with 16 bases between the two germline ends. Germline V gene lookup returns CDR1 SGHAT and CDR2 FQNNGV. The CDR3 spans 17 residues. As DNA, the CDR3 is TGTGCCAGCAGCTTAGTGGGATGGGGGGCAGGTAATTCACCCCTCCACTTT. Amino acid sequence: CASSLVGWGAGNSPLHF.

This clone has more than one count but fewer than ten. CDR3 region: CASSFNGYEQYF. CDR3 in DNA: TGTGCCAGCAGTTTCAACGGCTACGAGCAGTACTTC. This chain links TRBV6-6 with TRBJ2-7, with D hard to call. From germline, CDR1 is MNHNY and CDR2 SVGAGI (reference sequence). The CDR3 contains 12 residues. Trimming took off 4 bases at V and 3 bases at J, with 7 bases between the two ends.

The chain links TRBV9 to TRBJ1-1; D is undetermined. The V end was cut by 3 bases, the J end by 6 bases, with 18 bases between. Germline V gene sequence: CDR1 SGDLS, CDR2 YYNGEE. The CDR3 sequence is 15 residues long. CDR3 region: CASSAHLGVIAEAFF. The CDR3 DNA sequence: TGTGCCAGCAGCGCCCACCTCGGGGTTATCGCTGAAGCTTTCTTT.

The chain couples TRBV19 to TRBJ2-4, with 7 nucleotides matching TRBD1. This CDR3 has 13 amino acids. From germline, CDR1 is LNHDA and CDR2 SQIVND (reference sequence). J lost 4 bases, V lost 8 bases, and 5 bases had no gene match. The CDR3 DNA is TGTGCCAGTGGGACGGACAGGAAAAACATTCAGTACTTC. This encodes CASGTDRKNIQYF.

This clone was counted between two and nine times. The chain joins TRBV6-6 to TRBJ2-7; 7 nucleotides agree with TRBD1. The germline CDR1 and CDR2 sequences are MNHNY and SVGAGI (reference sequence). The CDR3 is 14 residues long. Trimming cost V 7 bases and J 0 bases; bases outside gene matches: 6. The CDR3 bases are TGTGCCAGCACCACGACAGGGAGCTCCTACGAGCAGTACTTC. Translated: CASTTTGSSYEQYF.

This rearrangement joins TRBV7-9 to TRBJ2-1; D ambiguous. Trimming took off 1 base at V and 7 bases at J, with 8 bases between the two ends. The germline gives CDR1 SEHNR, CDR2 FQNEAQ (reference sequence). The CDR3 extends over 13 amino acids. The CDR3 spells CASSLGHGNEQFF. The CDR3 DNA sequence: TGTGCCAGCAGCTTAGGACACGGTAATGAGCAGTTCTTC.

This clone came up once. The chain has TRBV6-5 and TRBJ1-3; D is undetermined. From germline, CDR1 is MNHEY and CDR2 SVGAGI. CDR3 length equals 14 residues. The germline V and J ends were trimmed by 6 bases and 4 bases, with 13 bases remaining between them. The CDR3 coding sequence is TGTGCCAGCAGCCGGTCCGGCTCCGGAAACACCATATATTTT. Amino acid sequence: CASSRSGSGNTIYF.

The genes are TRBV5-5 and TRBJ2-7; 12 bases map to TRBD1. The J segment lost 4 bases and the V segment lost 4 bases, leaving 12 bases of the junction unmatched. CDR3 length: 17 amino acids. The germline V gene encodes CDR1 SGHKS and CDR2 YYEKEE (reference sequence). DNA of the CDR3: TGTGCCAGCAGCATGATGCCCGGGACAGGGGGCATATACGAGCAGTACTTC. It specifies CASSMMPGTGGIYEQYF.

The chain has TRBV5-1 and TRBJ2-7; TRBD2 matches at 8 bases. J lost 6 bases, V lost 0 bases, and 11 bases had no gene match. Germline V gives CDR1 SGHRS, CDR2 YFSETQ. The CDR3 contains 16 residues. CDR3 bases: TGCGCCAGCAGCTTGGTCCCGAAGCGGGAGTTGGTCGAGCAGTACTTC. This encodes CASSLVPKRELVEQYF.